This T cell receptor (beta chain) comes out of a study of PD-L1 blockade in urothelial cancer. Study at large: Patients initiated atezolizumab in 2014 at 1,200 mg intravenously every 3 weeks. Anywhere from 0 to 3 prior chemotherapy regimens had been received by patients. Once treatment had started, blood was analyzed at 3 weeks (second dose) and again at 6 weeks. There were a median of about 150,000 T cells in blood samples.

The assay was immunoSEQ multiplex PCR, and TCRdb's table has in-frame clones only and misses some. The sample has about 45,000 clones, 83% seen once. In germline, CDR1 is SGHTA, CDR2 FQGTGA. The CDR3 has 16 amino acids. V lost 3 bases, J lost 4 bases, and 8 bases stayed unmatched. The sample holds one count of this clone. The time point is: peripheral blood 6 weeks after treatment start. The gene calls are TRBV7-3 and TRBJ2-2; 7 bases align to TRBD1. The starting material was PBMCs, obtained around atezolizumab (anti-PD-L1) treatment. The origin of this receptor is a man aged 60-69 years with urothelial cancer. CDR3 sequence (DNA): TGTGCCAGCAGCTTGGAAGGGGGCATTTCCACCGGGGAGCTGTTTTTT. The encoded protein is CASSLEGGISTGELFF.